This TCR beta chain was recorded in a study of blood T cell repertoires in COVID-19. This CDR3 spans 17 amino acids. Germline V lookup: CDR1 SGHRS, CDR2 YFSETQ. The ends lost 4 bases at V and 7 bases at J; junction bases unmatched: 13. The assay was immunoSEQ multiplex PCR, and TCRdb's table has in-frame clones only and misses some. The sample has fewer than 500,000 clones, roughly 89% seen once. Specimen: peripheral blood. The receptor was derived from a woman aged 25 to 39 with acute or convalescent COVID-19. The chain links TRBV5-1 to TRBJ2-3, with 12 bases fitting TRBD2. CDR3 DNA sequence: TGCGCCAGCAGCCCCCCACTTCTAGCGGGGGGGCCCCATACGCAGTATTTT. It encodes CASSPPLLAGGPHTQYF. The entire variable domain, with the rest obtained from reference TRBV5-1 and TRBJ2-3, is as follows: KAGVTQTPRYLIKTRGQQVTLSCSPISGHRSVSWYQQTPGQGLQFLFEYFSETQRNKGNFPGRFSGRQFSNSRSEMNVSTLELGDSALYLCASSPPLLAGGPHTQYFGPGTRLTVL.